This is a list of T cell receptor beta chains from one sample in a study of radiation and T cells in renal cell carcinoma. Clones were read by immunoSEQ multiplex PCR, and TCRdb kept only the in-frame ones, dropping some. The data show about 150,000 clones, roughly nine tenths seen once. The starting material was blood, obtained from a patient whose treatment included radiotherapy and nephrectomy. These receptors were taken from a woman in her seventies with renal cell carcinoma. The CDR3 runs from the conserved cysteine through the conserved F or W. The order of the fields is V gene, J gene, clone size, D gene, CDR3 DNA, CDR3 protein. D genes are given only for firm matches. Clone size appears in some rows only: once, few, many, or a class for an expanded clone.

>TRBV6-5|TRBJ2-3|.|.
TGTGCCAGCAGCAGGGGTGATACGCAGTATTTT
CASSRGDTQYF
>TRBV5-4|TRBJ1-1|.|.
TGTGCCAGCACCCCTGTGGGTTTTAGTGCTGAAGCTTTCTTT
CASTPVGFSAEAFF
>TRBV7-9|TRBJ2-1|.|.
TGTGCCAGCACCCATAAACTAGGAGGTGAGCAGTTCTTC
CASTHKLGGEQFF
>TRBV7-3|TRBJ2-1|.|.
TGTGCCAGCAGCTTAACGGGCGGAGTCACTCTTCCTTACAATGAGCAGTTCTTC
CASSLTGGVTLPYNEQFF
>TRBV5-1|TRBJ2-1|.|TRBD1
TGCGCCAGCAGCTGGGACAGACCGAGCTCCTACAATGAGCAGTTCTTC
CASSWDRPSSYNEQFF
>TRBV4-2|TRBJ1-1|.|TRBD1
TGTGCCAGCAGCCAAGTACCGGGGACAGGGGAAAGTAAAGCTTTCTTT
CASSQVPGTGESKAFF
>TRBV5-1|TRBJ1-4|.|TRBD1
TGCGCCAGCAGCACGGGACAGGGCGGAGAAGAAAAACTGTTTTTT
CASSTGQGGEEKLFF
>TRBV20-1|TRBJ2-7|.|.
TGCAGTGCTAGGCAGGGCTACGAGCAGTACTTC
CSARQGYEQYF
>TRBV9|TRBJ2-3|.|.
TGTGCCAGCAGCGTAGAGGCGGGGAGCGTGTTAGATACGCAGTATTTT
CASSVEAGSVLDTQYF
>TRBV5-4|TRBJ1-2|.|.
TGTGCCAGCAGCTTGGACAGGAACTATGGCTACACCTTC
CASSLDRNYGYTF
>TRBV6-5|TRBJ2-5|once|.
TGTGCCAGCAGTTACGAGGAGACCCAGTACTTC
CASSYEETQYF
>TRBV2|TRBJ1-1|few|.
TGTGCCAGCAGGTATAGTAGGAACACTGAAGCTTTCTTT
CASRYSRNTEAFF
>TRBV6-5|TRBJ1-1|once|TRBD1
TGTGCCAGCAGCTCCCTACAGGGGGGGACCTTTGAAGCTTTCTTT
CASSSLQGGTFEAFF
>TRBV27|TRBJ2-3|.|.
TGTGCCAGCCGGGGTAGGGGCAGGGATACGCAGTATTTT
CASRGRGRDTQYF
>TRBV6-4|TRBJ2-2|.|.
TGTGCCAGCAGTGACGGTTCTAGGGAGCTGTTTTTT
CASSDGSRELFF
>TRBV4-3|TRBJ1-2|.|.
TGCGCCAGCAGCCACATCGGACGGATCTATGGCTACACCTTC
CASSHIGRIYGYTF
>TRBV5-6|TRBJ2-7|.|TRBD1
TGTGCCAGCAGCTTGGGGACAGGGTTCTACGAGCAGTACTTC
CASSLGTGFYEQYF